This T cell receptor (beta chain) was profiled in a study of control samples from healthy donors and cancer patients. Libraries were prepared by immunoSEQ multiplex PCR; TCRdb keeps only in-frame clonotypes and omits some of them. The sample yields around 130,000 clones, around nine tenths seen once. This clone was seen only a few times. Trimming shortened V by 0 bases and J by 7 bases, and 11 bases separated the two germline ends. CDR3 length: 15 residues. Germline V gene data show CDR1 as SGHRS and CDR2 as YFSETQ. Material: blood. The rearrangement uses TRBV5-1 and TRBJ1-6; the D is unclear. The source is a man aged 25-40 years in good health. This CDR3 reads CASSLEQVGNSPLHF. For the CDR3, the DNA is TGCGCCAGCAGCTTGGAGCAGGTTGGGAATTCACCCCTCCACTTT.